This TCR beta chain is drawn from a study of blood T cell repertoires in COVID-19. This CDR3 comprises 14 residues. In germline, CDR1 is MNHEY, CDR2 SVGEGT. Trimming removed 4 bases at V and 1 base at J, with 11 bases between. This clone was recorded once. In the original analysis: Reference gene primer amplification gave nucleated cell count estimates. TCRdb's copy holds only in-frame clones and misses some; the assay was immunoSEQ multiplex PCR. V, J and clone size derive from that table, while D and trimming were established from the DNA sequence. This table holds over 200,000 clones, approximately 86% found once.

The chain links TRBV6-2 or TRBV6-3 to TRBJ2-7, with D tentatively TRBD2 (7 bases). The specimen was peripheral blood. The clonotype comes from a woman in her thirties with COVID-19, enrolled during active disease. The CDR3 region is CASSWGGQSYEQYF. The CDR3 nucleotides are TGTGCCAGCAGTTGGGGGGGCCAGTCCTACGAGCAGTACTTC.